Listed here are 26 T cell receptor beta chains from one sample, sequenced in a study of blood T cell repertoires in COVID-19. Data came from immunoSEQ multiplex PCR; TCRdb stores just in-frame clones and leaves some out. The sample includes 150,000 to 200,000 clones, around 90% seen only once; the top ten take about 6.3%. The specimen sequenced was peripheral blood. Source of these receptors: a man aged 35-49 years with active or convalescent COVID-19.

This clone was seen just once. The chain links TRBV11-2 to TRBJ1-2; 9 nucleotides align to TRBD1. CDR1 is SGHAT and CDR2 is FQNNGV in the germline V gene. This CDR3 has 14 amino acids. V dropped 5 bases and J dropped 4; count of bases not matched to a gene: 5. In nucleotides, the CDR3 is TGTGCCAGCAGCCCCGGGACAGGGATCTATGGCTACACCTTC. Its protein is CASSPGTGIYGYTF.

The chain is built from TRBV9 and TRBJ1-5; the D gene is possibly TRBD1 (5 bases). The CDR3 sequence is 17 residues long. V dropped 0 bases and J dropped 1 base, with 14 bases sitting between them. Germline CDR1 and CDR2: SGDLS and YYNGEE. DNA for the CDR3: TGTGCCAGCAGCGTAGGGGCAGGGTCAGGGAGCAATCAGCCCCAGCATTTT. Its translation: CASSVGAGSGSNQPQHF.

The rearrangement joins TRBV20-1 to TRBJ2-7, with TRBD2 matching 9 bases. Trimming removed 3 bases from V and 2 bases from J; junction bases left unmatched: 8. CDR1 DFQATT and CDR2 SNEGSKA come from the germline V gene (reference sequence). The CDR3 is 15 amino acids. This CDR3 reads CSASTESSGTYEQYF. CDR3 nucleotide sequence: TGCAGTGCTAGTACAGAGTCTAGCGGGACCTACGAGCAGTACTTC.

The chain has TRBV28 and TRBJ1-1, with D possibly TRBD1 on 6 matching bases. Germline assignment: CDR1 MDHEN and CDR2 SYDVKM. This CDR3 has 17 residues. V dropped 6 bases and J dropped 1 base, with 21 bases sitting between them. As DNA, the CDR3 is TGTGCCAGCAGCCCCCCATATATGACAGGAGAGAACACTGAAGCTTTCTTT. It yields the protein CASSPPYMTGENTEAFF.

The rearrangement links TRBV19 to TRBJ1-4; no clear D gene. Germline-derived CDR1 and CDR2 are LNHDA and SQIVND (reference sequence). Deletions cut 9 bases from V and 0 bases from J, with 20 bases between. The CDR3 has 17 amino acids. CDR3 nucleotide sequence: TGTGCCAGCGCCCCTCTAGTTAGATTAACAACTAATGAAAAACTGTTTTTT. This codes for CASAPLVRLTTNEKLFF.

This rearrangement joins TRBV28 to TRBJ1-6; TRBD1 matches at 9 bases. There are 15 residues in the CDR3. V shed 5 bases and J 10 bases; nucleotides not matched to a gene: 9. CDR1 is MDHEN and CDR2 is SYDVKM in the germline V gene. CDR3 DNA: TGTGCCAGCAGTCTGGTGGGGACAGGGAGGTCACCCCTCCACTTT. This gives the protein CASSLVGTGRSPLHF.

The chain is built from TRBV27 and TRBJ2-7; 7 nucleotides line up with TRBD2. This CDR3 is 14 amino acids long. Germline values: CDR1 MNHEY, CDR2 SMNVEV (reference sequence). J was trimmed by 2 bases and V by 6 bases; bases with no gene match: 7. The CDR3 loop is CASSWGGGPYEQYF. In nucleotides, the CDR3 is TGTGCCAGCAGCTGGGGGGGAGGTCCCTACGAGCAGTACTTC.

The rearrangement uses TRBV18 and TRBJ2-1; 7 nucleotides match TRBD1. Germline CDR1 is KGHSH and CDR2 is LQKENI. The CDR3 spans 15 residues. The ends lost 6 bases at V and 0 bases at J; junction bases unmatched: 5. The CDR3, as DNA: TGTGCCAGCTCTCGACAGGGTACCTCCTACAATGAGCAGTTCTTC. Translating it yields CASSRQGTSYNEQFF.

The V gene is TRBV4-1, the J gene TRBJ2-7; TRBD2 matches at 9 bases. This CDR3 spans 17 amino acids. The germline CDR1 and CDR2 sequences are MGHRA and YSYEKL. After removal of 0 bases from V and 1 base from J, the junction contained 7 bases not matched to a gene. CDR3 DNA: TGCGCCAGCAGCCAAGATACTCGGCGGGAGGGATCCTACGAGCAGTACTTC. Amino acids: CASSQDTRREGSYEQYF.

The V gene is TRBV9, the J gene TRBJ1-1; 10 bases agree with TRBD1. Losses at the gene ends were 5 bases for V and 1 base for J; bases not matched to a gene: 5. Germline-derived CDR1 and CDR2 are SGDLS and YYNGEE. The CDR3 consists of 15 residues. CDR3: CASSWTGGGNTEAFF. The CDR3 DNA reads TGTGCCAGCAGTTGGACAGGGGGTGGGAACACTGAAGCTTTCTTT. Drawing the rest from reference TRBV9 and TRBJ1-1, the complete variable domain is DSGVTQTPKHLITATGQRVTLRCSPRSGDLSVYWYQQSLDQGLQFLIQYYNGEERAKGNILERFSAQQFPDLHSELNLSSLELGDSALYFCASSWTGGGNTEAFFGQGTRLTVV.

The chain is built from TRBV19 and TRBJ2-1, with 8 bases lining up with TRBD2. The CDR3 is 15 amino acids. CDR1 is LNHDA and CDR2 is SQIVND in the germline V gene (reference sequence). The trim removed 5 bases at V and 7 bases at J, leaving 10 bases unmatched. Here the CDR3 reads CASSPSGGRQNEQFF. The CDR3 coding sequence is TGTGCCAGTAGTCCCTCCGGCGGGAGGCAAAATGAGCAGTTCTTC.

This chain uses TRBV6-1 with TRBJ1-1; 8 bases align to TRBD1. J lost 4 bases, V lost 4 bases, and 11 bases had no gene match. Germline loops: CDR1 MNHNS, CDR2 SASEGT. This CDR3 is built from 16 residues. The CDR3 nucleotides are TGTGCCAGCAGTGCAAGAGACAGGGGTTGGGGCACTGAAGCTTTCTTT. It translates to CASSARDRGWGTEAFF.

The chain employs TRBV28 and TRBJ2-5, with 7 positions matching TRBD2. V lost 2 bases to trimming and J lost 3 bases; unmatched junction nucleotides: 6. This CDR3 contains 15 residues. Germline assignment: CDR1 MDHEN and CDR2 SYDVKM. CDR3 residues: CASSLRSGIKETQYF. The DNA of the CDR3 is TGTGCCAGCAGTTTACGCAGCGGGATTAAAGAGACCCAGTACTTC.

The chain couples TRBV6-1 to TRBJ2-7, with D possibly being TRBD1 (6 bases). In germline, CDR1 is MNHNS, CDR2 SASEGT. Trimming removed 0 bases at V and 3 bases at J, with 12 bases between. The CDR3 is 15 amino acids. The CDR3 loop is CASSEAPTGSYEQYF. The CDR3, as DNA: TGTGCCAGCAGTGAAGCCCCTACAGGGAGCTACGAGCAGTACTTC.

This chain uses TRBV6-5 with TRBJ1-2; TRBD1 aligns across 8 bases. Germline CDR1 and CDR2: MNHEY and SVGAGI. Losses at the gene ends were 5 bases for V and 7 bases for J; bases not matched to a gene: 3. The CDR3 consists of 12 residues. The CDR3 coding sequence is TGTGCCAGCAGTCTACAGGGGGGTGGCTACACCTTC. Translated, it gives CASSLQGGGYTF.

The V call is TRBV7-2, the J call TRBJ1-1; D gene ambiguous. From germline, CDR1 is SGHTA and CDR2 FQGNSA. V shed 6 bases and J shed 5 bases, with 13 bases lying between them. The CDR3 has 13 residues. The CDR3 nucleotides read TGTGCCAGCAGTTCTAGCGTTACGACTGAAGCTTTCTTT. It translates to CASSSSVTTEAFF.

V and J are TRBV3-1 (or the pseudogene TRBV3-2) and TRBJ1-2; D unclear. The CDR3 spans 14 residues. The ends were cut back, 4 bases at V and 2 bases at J, with 11 bases in the middle. The germline CDR1 and CDR2 sequences are LGHDT and YNNKEL (reference sequence). CDR3 residues: CASSPKTENYGYTF. The CDR3 region has the DNA TGTGCCAGCAGCCCAAAAACAGAGAACTATGGCTACACCTTC.

This rearrangement joins TRBV7-2 to TRBJ1-5; D remains ambiguous. This CDR3 region has 15 residues. Trimming left V 0 bases short and J 0 bases short, with 6 bases between. The germline CDR1 and CDR2 sequences are SGHTA and FQGNSA. CDR3 in amino acids: CASSLAPVSNQPQHF. The CDR3 bases are TGTGCCAGCAGCTTAGCACCGGTTAGCAATCAGCCCCAGCATTTT.

V and J are TRBV7-9 and TRBJ2-7; 7 nucleotides agree with TRBD1. The CDR3 contains 16 residues. Per germline, CDR1 SEHNR and CDR2 FQNEAQ (reference sequence). Losses at the gene ends were 2 bases for V and 1 base for J; bases not matched to a gene: 8. CDR3 protein: CASSLPLGGQSYEQYF. CDR3 in DNA: TGTGCCAGCAGCTTACCATTAGGGGGACAGTCCTACGAGCAGTACTTC.

The genes are TRBV12-3 or TRBV12-4 and TRBJ1-1; no firm D call. Trimming removed 6 bases from V and 3 bases from J, with 11 bases in between. The CDR3 has 13 residues. The CDR3 is CASSDRGHTEAFF. The CDR3 region has the DNA TGTGCCAGCAGCGATAGAGGGCACACTGAAGCTTTCTTT.

This clone was found once. This rearrangement joins TRBV6-1 to TRBJ1-2; D ambiguous. In germline, CDR1 is MNHNS, CDR2 SASEGT. There are 13 residues in the CDR3. V gave up 2 bases and J gave up 5 bases, with 9 bases separating them. CDR3 region: CASSELGRYGYTF. As DNA, the CDR3 is TGTGCCAGCAGTGAATTAGGGAGGTATGGCTACACCTTC.

This CDR3 reads CASRMAGEAQPQHF. The CDR3 DNA is TGTGCCAGCAGGATGGCCGGGGAGGCTCAGCCCCAGCATTTT. This chain connects TRBV25-1 to TRBJ1-5; no firm D call. Per the germline V gene, CDR1 is MGHDK and CDR2 is SYGVNS. V was cut by 6 bases and J by 6 bases, with 15 bases left in between. This CDR3 contains 14 residues. The variable domain in full, completed from reference TRBV25-1 and TRBJ1-5, reads EADIYQTPRYLVIGTGKKITLECSQTMGHDKMYWYQQDPGMELHLIHYSYGVNSTEKGDLSSESTVSRIRTEHFPLTLESARPSHTSQYLCASRMAGEAQPQHFGDGTRLSIL.

The chain employs TRBV5-5 and TRBJ1-5, with D uncertain. V gave up 1 base and J gave up 1 base, with 6 bases separating them. The CDR3 is made up of 14 amino acids. Germline V lookup: CDR1 SGHKS, CDR2 YYEKEE (reference sequence). CDR3 in DNA: TGTGCCAGCAGCTTGTTACACAGCAATCAGCCCCAGCATTTT. This codes for CASSLLHSNQPQHF.

This sequence joins TRBV6-1 and TRBJ2-3; 13 positions match TRBD2. This CDR3 region has 15 residues. After removal of 4 bases from V and 5 bases from J, the junction contained 3 bases not matched to a gene. In germline, CDR1 is MNHNS, CDR2 SASEGT. CDR3 region: CASSGLAGGRDTQYF. Here the CDR3 DNA reads TGTGCCAGCAGTGGACTAGCGGGGGGAAGAGATACGCAGTATTTT.

The V call is TRBV7-2, the J call TRBJ1-3; D unclear. The CDR3 consists of 14 residues. CDR1 is SGHTA, CDR2 FQGNSA, per germline. V lost 5 bases and J lost 1, with 9 bases in between. CDR3 DNA: TGTGCCAGCAGCCGCGCCGTTTCTGGAAACACCATATATTTT. This sequence encodes CASSRAVSGNTIYF.

J is TRBJ1-1 and V is TRBV18, with TRBD1 identical over 7 bases. Germline loops: CDR1 KGHSH, CDR2 LQKENI. V lost 5 bases and J lost 4; bases outside the gene matches: 10. The CDR3 covers 15 residues. The DNA of the CDR3 is TGTGCCAGCTCAAGAGGACAGGCCGCTAGCACTGAAGCTTTCTTT. Translating gives CASSRGQAASTEAFF.